The sequence of this T cell receptor beta chain was determined in a study of T cells in Graves' hyperthyroidism and ophthalmopathy. Those with hyperthyroidism were 18 to 65 years old, newly diagnosed, and ill for under 2 months. This clonotype occurred many times. TCR beta CDR3 regions were amplified from RNA. Primed by the HTBI set, a first-round RT-PCR was run on the TCR CDR3. TCRdb analysed the multiplex PCR reads with MiXCR anew, one entry per CDR3 protein. The table shows around 440,000 distinct CDR3 sequences, with approximately 15% occurring only once. The CDR3 loop spans 13 amino acids. The V gene lost 4 bases and the J gene lost 7 bases, with 14 bases spanning the gap. In germline, CDR1 is SGDLS, CDR2 YYNGEE.

What was sequenced was blood. The sequence was obtained from a young woman with Graves' hyperthyroidism. The rearrangement links TRBV9 to TRBJ1-1; possibly TRBD1 for D (6 bases). The CDR3 coding sequence is TGTGCCAGCAGCCCTAGGGGGGGGCTTGAAGCTTTCTTT. Protein product: CASSPRGGLEAFF.